This T cell receptor (beta chain) was observed in a study of T cells in localized non-small cell lung cancer. Some clones are missing from TCRdb's copy, which holds only in-frame ones; the method was immunoSEQ multiplex PCR. Among more than 20,000 clones listed, about 86% were seen once. General study points: Among blood samples, higher T cell density accompanied longer overall survival. Peak T cell clonality was found in uninvolved adjacent lung, exceeding tumor.

Concerning this clone itself: Its antigen remains unknown.

CDR1 is MNHNY and CDR2 is SVGAGI in the germline V gene (reference sequence). The ends were cut back, 2 bases at V and 7 bases at J, with 11 bases in the middle. The length of the CDR3 is 14 residues. The receptor comes from a female donor older than 55 with stage I lung adenocarcinoma. The sequenced sample was peripheral blood, obtained before any cancer treatment. The chain carries TRBV6-6 and TRBJ1-4; possible D gene TRBD1, 5 bases. The CDR3 spells CASSYRGKGEKLFF. The DNA for the CDR3 is TGTGCCAGCAGTTACAGGGGTAAAGGTGAAAAACTGTTTTTT.